This T cell receptor beta chain was found in a study of blood T cell repertoires in COVID-19. Background on the study: T cells, B-cell-depleted T cells, or PBMCs supplied cDNA or gDNA.

The V segment lost 1 base and the J segment 7 bases; nucleotides outside the gene matches: 8. CDR3 length: 17 residues. Per germline, CDR1 MGHDK and CDR2 SYGVNS. Authors' analysis steps: Reference gene primer amplification yielded estimated nucleated cell counts. Using immunoSEQ multiplex PCR, the repertoire was profiled, and TCRdb retains in-frame clones only, with some absent. V and J calls and clone size are as listed in that table; D and trimming were resolved from the DNA. Here the sample spans more than 60,000 clones, around 88% being singletons. The TCR originated in an elderly man with COVID-19, enrolled during active disease. Sequencing was carried out using peripheral blood. This sequence joins TRBV25-1 and TRBJ2-2; 11 nucleotides align to TRBD2. CDR3 DNA: TGTGCCAGCAGTGAATCTAGCGGGGGGTTTAGAAGCGGGGAGCTGTTTTTT. It is translated as CASSESSGGFRSGELFF.